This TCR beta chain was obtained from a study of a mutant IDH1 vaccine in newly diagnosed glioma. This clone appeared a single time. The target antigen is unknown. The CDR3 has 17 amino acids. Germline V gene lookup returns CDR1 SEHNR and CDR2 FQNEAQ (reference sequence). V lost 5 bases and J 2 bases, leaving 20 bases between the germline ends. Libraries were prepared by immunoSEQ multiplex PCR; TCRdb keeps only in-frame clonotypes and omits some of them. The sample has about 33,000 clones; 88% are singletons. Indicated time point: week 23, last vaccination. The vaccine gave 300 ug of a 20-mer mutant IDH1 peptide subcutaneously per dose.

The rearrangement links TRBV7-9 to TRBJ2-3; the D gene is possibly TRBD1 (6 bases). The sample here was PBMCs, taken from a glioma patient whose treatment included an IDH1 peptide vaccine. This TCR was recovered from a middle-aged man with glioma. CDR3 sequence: CASSARLRDTFTDTQYF. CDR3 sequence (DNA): TGTGCCAGCAGCGCTCGGCTAAGGGACACCTTCACAGATACGCAGTATTTT. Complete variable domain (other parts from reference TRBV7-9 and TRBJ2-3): DTGVSQNPRHKITKRGQNVTFRCDPISEHNRLYWYRQTLGQGPEFLTYFQNEAQLEKSRLLSDRFSAERPKGSFSTLEIQRTEQGDSAMYLCASSARLRDTFTDTQYFGPGTRLTVL.